A selection of T cell receptor beta chains follows, all from one sample in a study of T cell repertoires in cytomegalovirus infection. TCRdb ran MiXCR on the reads and lists one entry per CDR3 protein. The table lists some 920,000 distinct CDR3 sequences, roughly a third of them singletons. These receptors' targets are unknown. The sequencing here drew on cultured CD8+ T cells from PBMCs, taken from culture after CMV antigen stimulation. These receptors were collected from a human donor in good health (CMV status not recorded). Some clones in this sample may be carry-over from other donors' samples. Both conserved end residues are part of each CDR3. A D gene is named only where the DNA matches it firmly. Clone size is shown for a subset of rows, as once, few, many or a class of expanded clone.

j_gene: TRBJ1-2
d_gene: TRBD1
v_gene: TRBV18
abundance: few
CDR3nt: TGTGCCAGCTCCCACCGGGACAGGGGCCTAAGGGCCTATGGCTACACCTTC
CDR3aa: CASSHRDRGLRAYGYTF

j_gene: TRBJ1-4
d_gene: .
v_gene: TRBV5-6
abundance: .
CDR3nt: TGTGCCAGCAGCTCGCACAGGGATAATGAAAAACTGTTTTTT
CDR3aa: CASSSHRDNEKLFF

j_gene: TRBJ2-5
d_gene: TRBD1
v_gene: TRBV7-8
abundance: many
CDR3nt: TGTGCCAGCAGCTTGAGGACAGGGCAAGAGACCCAGTACTTC
CDR3aa: CASSLRTGQETQYF

j_gene: TRBJ2-5
d_gene: .
v_gene: TRBV7-2
abundance: few
CDR3nt: TGTGCCAGCAGCTTAGGGAGGGGGGTCTGGGGAGAGACCCAGTACTTC
CDR3aa: CASSLGRGVWGETQYF

j_gene: TRBJ2-2
d_gene: TRBD2
v_gene: TRBV6-1
abundance: few
CDR3nt: TGTGCCAGCAGTGCCCCGGGACTAGCGGGAACGCGAGACACCGGGGAGCTGTTTTTT
CDR3aa: CASSAPGLAGTRDTGELFF

j_gene: TRBJ2-3
d_gene: .
v_gene: TRBV6-1
abundance: .
CDR3nt: TGTGCCAGCAGTGAACCGGCGGCCCGGAACACAGATACGCAGTATTTT
CDR3aa: CASSEPAARNTDTQYF

j_gene: TRBJ1-5
d_gene: .
v_gene: TRBV12-3/TRBV12-4
abundance: many
CDR3nt: TGTGCCAGCAGTTTTTCTATATCAAATCAGCCCCAGCATTTT
CDR3aa: CASSFSISNQPQHF

j_gene: TRBJ2-2
d_gene: .
v_gene: TRBV12-3/TRBV12-4
abundance: many
CDR3nt: TGTGCCACAAGCGGAGGGACCGGGGAGCTGTTTTTT
CDR3aa: CATSGGTGELFF

j_gene: TRBJ2-1
d_gene: .
v_gene: TRBV19
abundance: .
CDR3nt: TGTGCCAGTAGTGCCTCTTTTTCTAATAATGAGCAGTTCTTC
CDR3aa: CASSASFSNNEQFF

j_gene: TRBJ1-2
d_gene: TRBD1
v_gene: TRBV27
abundance: .
CDR3nt: TGTGCCAGCAGTTTAACAGGGGGCTCTCTCTATGGCTACACCTTC
CDR3aa: CASSLTGGSLYGYTF

j_gene: TRBJ1-6
d_gene: .
v_gene: TRBV7-6
abundance: few
CDR3nt: TGTGCCAGCAGCCGCGCACAGGCGAGCTCCTATAATTCACCCCTCCACTTT
CDR3aa: CASSRAQASSYNSPLHF

j_gene: TRBJ2-5
d_gene: .
v_gene: TRBV6-6
abundance: .
CDR3nt: TGTGCCAGCAGTTATGTCACAGGGTCTGAGACCCAGTACTTC
CDR3aa: CASSYVTGSETQYF

j_gene: TRBJ2-2
d_gene: .
v_gene: TRBV7-6
abundance: .
CDR3nt: TGTGCCAGCAGCCATAGCGAGGCCGGGGAGCTGTTTTTT
CDR3aa: CASSHSEAGELFF

j_gene: TRBJ1-5
d_gene: .
v_gene: TRBV6-6
abundance: few
CDR3nt: TGTGCCAGCAGCAAACAGGAGAGGATTCAGCCCCAGCATTTT
CDR3aa: CASSKQERIQPQHF

j_gene: TRBJ2-5
d_gene: TRBD1
v_gene: TRBV11-1
abundance: .
CDR3nt: TGTGCCAGCAGCTCTGGCGGGACAGGGTTAGAGACCCAGTACTTC
CDR3aa: CASSSGGTGLETQYF

j_gene: TRBJ2-5
d_gene: .
v_gene: TRBV7-2
abundance: many
CDR3nt: TGTGCCAGCACCAAGGGAGGGGGCGCGGGGGAGACCCAGTACTTC
CDR3aa: CASTKGGGAGETQYF

j_gene: TRBJ2-2
d_gene: TRBD1
v_gene: TRBV7-6
abundance: many
CDR3nt: TGTGCCAGCAGCGGGGGGACAGGGATCACCGGGGAGCTGTTTTTT
CDR3aa: CASSGGTGITGELFF

j_gene: TRBJ2-1
d_gene: .
v_gene: TRBV28
abundance: .
CDR3nt: TGTGCCAGCAGTTATCACAGTGGGGACAATGAGCAGTTCTTC
CDR3aa: CASSYHSGDNEQFF

j_gene: TRBJ2-2
d_gene: TRBD2
v_gene: TRBV11-2
abundance: .
CDR3nt: TGTGCCAGCAGTCCACTTACAGGTCTAGCGGGGGATCCGAACACCGGGGAGCTGTTTTTT
CDR3aa: CASSPLTGLAGDPNTGELFF

j_gene: TRBJ1-5
d_gene: .
v_gene: TRBV12-3/TRBV12-4
abundance: .
CDR3nt: TGTGCCAGCAGCCCGCCGGGAGGGCGGTCGGGCAATCAGCCCCAGCATTTT
CDR3aa: CASSPPGGRSGNQPQHF

j_gene: TRBJ2-2
d_gene: .
v_gene: TRBV6-5
abundance: few
CDR3nt: TGTGCCAGCAGTTACCGCCGACCAACCGGGGAGCTGTTTTTT
CDR3aa: CASSYRRPTGELFF